Listed below are T cell receptor beta chains from one sample, sequenced in a study of blood T cell repertoires in COVID-19. Measured with immunoSEQ multiplex PCR; TCRdb has only the in-frame clones, and not every one. The sample lists 300,000 to 350,000 clones; approximately 88% were seen once. Sequencing was performed on peripheral blood. These TCRs come from a man younger than 40 with COVID-19, enrolled during active disease. CDR3s include the opening cysteine and the closing phenylalanine or tryptophan. Each record gives: V gene, J gene, clone size, D gene, CDR3 protein, CDR3 DNA. The D gene is left open where the match is weak. A row's size may be missing; if present it is once, few, many or a size class.

V gene: TRBV4-3; J gene: TRBJ2-5; clone size: NA; D gene: NA; CDR3 protein: CASSPRGGGQERTQYF; CDR3 DNA: TGCGCCAGCAGCCCCCGAGGGGGGGGACAGGAACGAACCCAGTACTTC
V gene: TRBV4-1; J gene: TRBJ2-7; clone size: NA; D gene: TRBD2; CDR3 protein: CASSPQWSGDYEQYF; CDR3 DNA: TGCGCCAGCAGCCCCCAATGGAGCGGGGATTACGAGCAGTACTTC
V gene: TRBV19; J gene: TRBJ1-5; clone size: NA; D gene: NA; CDR3 protein: CASRSTGNQPQHF; CDR3 DNA: TGTGCCAGTAGGTCTACGGGCAATCAGCCCCAGCATTTT
V gene: TRBV27; J gene: TRBJ1-1; clone size: NA; D gene: NA; CDR3 protein: CASSPPFVKGGNTEAFF; CDR3 DNA: TGTGCCAGCAGTCCCCCTTTTGTTAAGGGAGGGAACACTGAAGCTTTCTTT
V gene: TRBV6-5; J gene: TRBJ2-5; clone size: NA; D gene: TRBD1; CDR3 protein: CASSYSGSGGQETQYF; CDR3 DNA: TGTGCCAGCAGTTACTCGGGGTCAGGGGGCCAAGAGACCCAGTACTTC
V gene: TRBV7-3; J gene: TRBJ2-1; clone size: NA; D gene: NA; CDR3 protein: CASSLISGDRQFF; CDR3 DNA: TGTGCCAGCAGCTTAATCAGTGGTGACAGGCAGTTCTTC
V gene: TRBV27; J gene: TRBJ1-2; clone size: NA; D gene: NA; CDR3 protein: CASSSPGGHNGYTF; CDR3 DNA: TGTGCCAGCAGTTCCCCCGGGGGGCATAATGGCTACACCTTC
V gene: TRBV27; J gene: TRBJ2-7; clone size: NA; D gene: TRBD1; CDR3 protein: CASSYRDRGSYEQYF; CDR3 DNA: TGTGCCAGCAGTTACCGGGACAGGGGTTCCTACGAGCAGTACTTC
V gene: TRBV5-5; J gene: TRBJ1-2; clone size: NA; D gene: NA; CDR3 protein: CASSFSGGDGYTF; CDR3 DNA: TGTGCCAGCAGCTTTTCCGGAGGGGATGGCTACACCTTC
V gene: TRBV6-2/TRBV6-3; J gene: TRBJ2-7; clone size: NA; D gene: NA; CDR3 protein: CASSWGTLAYEQYF; CDR3 DNA: TGTGCCAGCAGTTGGGGCACGTTGGCCTACGAGCAGTACTTC
V gene: TRBV29-1; J gene: TRBJ1-1; clone size: once; D gene: TRBD1; CDR3 protein: CSAGRQGMNTEAFF; CDR3 DNA: TGCAGCGCCGGAAGACAGGGCATGAACACTGAAGCTTTCTTT
V gene: TRBV7-2; J gene: TRBJ1-3; clone size: NA; D gene: TRBD1; CDR3 protein: CASSMGQSANTIYF; CDR3 DNA: TGTGCCAGCAGCATGGGACAGAGCGCAAACACCATATATTTT
V gene: TRBV18; J gene: TRBJ2-4; clone size: NA; D gene: NA; CDR3 protein: CASSPLVLGGEGIQYF; CDR3 DNA: TGTGCCAGCTCACCACTAGTGCTCGGGGGAGAGGGCATTCAGTACTTC
V gene: TRBV5-8; J gene: TRBJ2-7; clone size: NA; D gene: NA; CDR3 protein: CASSLEGERRTYEQYF; CDR3 DNA: TGTGCCAGCAGCTTGGAGGGGGAAAGGAGGACCTACGAGCAGTACTTC
V gene: TRBV30; J gene: TRBJ2-7; clone size: NA; D gene: TRBD2; CDR3 protein: CACRYHGQVAGGYEQYF; CDR3 DNA: TGTGCCTGCCGTTACCATGGACAGGTAGCGGGAGGCTACGAGCAGTACTTC
V gene: TRBV9; J gene: TRBJ1-2; clone size: NA; D gene: TRBD1; CDR3 protein: CASSATGMGNYGYTF; CDR3 DNA: TGTGCCAGCAGCGCGACAGGGATGGGAAACTATGGCTACACCTTC
V gene: TRBV18; J gene: TRBJ1-6; clone size: NA; D gene: TRBD1; CDR3 protein: CASSPGLGQNNSPLHF; CDR3 DNA: TGTGCCAGCTCACCAGGCCTGGGACAGAATAATTCACCCCTCCACTTT
V gene: TRBV14; J gene: TRBJ2-7; clone size: NA; D gene: NA; CDR3 protein: CASSQRHLGAYVDEQYF; CDR3 DNA: TGTGCCAGCAGCCAACGCCACCTGGGGGCATACGTCGACGAGCAGTACTTC
V gene: TRBV2; J gene: TRBJ1-6; clone size: NA; D gene: NA; CDR3 protein: CASSTGIGSPLHF; CDR3 DNA: TGTGCCAGCAGTACGGGGATCGGTTCACCCCTCCACTTT
V gene: TRBV7-2; J gene: TRBJ1-2; clone size: NA; D gene: TRBD1; CDR3 protein: CASSGQGAYYGYTF; CDR3 DNA: TGTGCCAGCAGTGGACAGGGGGCATACTATGGCTACACCTTC
V gene: TRBV5-6; J gene: TRBJ2-7; clone size: NA; D gene: TRBD1; CDR3 protein: CASSLGQGRSSYEQYF; CDR3 DNA: TGTGCCAGCAGCTTGGGACAGGGAAGATCGTCCTACGAGCAGTACTTC
V gene: TRBV10-3; J gene: TRBJ2-7; clone size: NA; D gene: NA; CDR3 protein: CAISVGVGFDTYEQYF; CDR3 DNA: TGTGCCATCAGTGTCGGGGTAGGATTCGATACCTACGAGCAGTACTTC
V gene: TRBV5-1; J gene: TRBJ2-7; clone size: NA; D gene: TRBD1; CDR3 protein: CASRLQGSAAEQYF; CDR3 DNA: TGCGCCAGCAGGTTACAGGGGTCGGCGGCCGAGCAGTACTTC
V gene: TRBV6-5; J gene: TRBJ1-2; clone size: NA; D gene: TRBD1; CDR3 protein: CASGILGTGTYGYTF; CDR3 DNA: TGTGCCAGCGGTATTCTAGGGACAGGGACCTATGGCTACACCTTC
V gene: TRBV29-1; J gene: TRBJ2-5; clone size: NA; D gene: NA; CDR3 protein: CSVAQAQETQYF; CDR3 DNA: TGCAGCGTCGCACAGGCCCAAGAGACCCAGTACTTC
V gene: TRBV3-1/TRBV3-2; J gene: TRBJ2-2; clone size: NA; D gene: NA; CDR3 protein: CASSHWGQNTGELFF; CDR3 DNA: TGTGCCAGCAGCCACTGGGGACAGAACACCGGGGAGCTGTTTTTT
V gene: TRBV7-3; J gene: TRBJ2-2; clone size: NA; D gene: TRBD1; CDR3 protein: CASSQDRARGELFF; CDR3 DNA: TGTGCCAGCAGCCAAGACAGGGCGAGGGGGGAGCTGTTTTTT
V gene: TRBV6-8; J gene: TRBJ2-7; clone size: NA; D gene: TRBD1; CDR3 protein: CASINRGRGFYEQYF; CDR3 DNA: TGTGCCAGCATCAACAGGGGACGGGGCTTCTACGAGCAGTACTTC
V gene: TRBV28; J gene: TRBJ2-7; clone size: NA; D gene: TRBD2; CDR3 protein: CASSLPSGRIYEQYF; CDR3 DNA: TGTGCCAGCAGTCTCCCTAGCGGGAGGATTTACGAGCAGTACTTC
V gene: TRBV19; J gene: TRBJ2-1; clone size: NA; D gene: TRBD2; CDR3 protein: CASSISGLAGDNEQFF; CDR3 DNA: TGTGCCAGTAGTATTTCGGGACTAGCGGGAGACAATGAGCAGTTCTTC
V gene: TRBV4-1; J gene: TRBJ2-3; clone size: NA; D gene: TRBD2; CDR3 protein: CASSLPGTSGAQDQYF; CDR3 DNA: TGCGCCAGCAGCCTACCCGGGACTAGCGGGGCCCAGGATCAGTATTTT
V gene: TRBV5-1; J gene: TRBJ2-2; clone size: NA; D gene: NA; CDR3 protein: CASSLARGANTGELFF; CDR3 DNA: TGCGCCAGCAGCTTGGCCAGGGGTGCAAACACCGGGGAGCTGTTTTTT